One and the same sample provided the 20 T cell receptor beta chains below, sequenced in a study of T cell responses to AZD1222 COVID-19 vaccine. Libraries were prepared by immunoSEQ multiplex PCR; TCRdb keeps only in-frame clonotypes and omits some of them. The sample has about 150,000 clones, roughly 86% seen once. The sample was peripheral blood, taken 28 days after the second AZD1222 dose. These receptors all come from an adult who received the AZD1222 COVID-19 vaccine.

This CDR3 reads CASRRARGGQETQYF. CDR3 sequence (DNA): TGTGCCAGCAGAAGAGCCAGGGGCGGCCAAGAGACCCAGTACTTC. This chain uses TRBV28 with TRBJ2-5; D might be TRBD1 (6 bases). Germline V CDR1 and CDR2: MDHEN, SYDVKM. The length of the CDR3 is 15 residues. V was shortened by 6 bases and J by 1 base, with 15 bases between the two germline ends.

The CDR3: CASGGQGARSNSPLHF. In DNA, the CDR3 is TGTGCCAGCGGGGGTCAGGGGGCGCGATCTAATTCACCCCTCCACTTT. This rearrangement joins TRBV18 to TRBJ1-6; 8 bases map to TRBD1. The length of the CDR3 is 16 residues. Germline CDR1 and CDR2: KGHSH and LQKENI. V trimming: 8 bases; J trimming: 6 bases; junction bases outside the gene matches: 12.

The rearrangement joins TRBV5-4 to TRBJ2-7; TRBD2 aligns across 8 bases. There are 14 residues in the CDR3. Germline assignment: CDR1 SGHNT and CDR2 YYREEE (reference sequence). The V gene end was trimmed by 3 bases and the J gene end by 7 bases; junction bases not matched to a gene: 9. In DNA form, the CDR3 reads TGTGCCAGCAGCTCGCCGACTAGCGCAGGGGAGCAGTACTTC. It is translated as CASSSPTSAGEQYF. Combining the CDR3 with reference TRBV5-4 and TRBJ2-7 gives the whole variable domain ETGVTQSPTHLIKTRGQQVTLRCSSQSGHNTVSWYQQALGQGPQFIFQYYREEENGRGNFPPRFSGLQFPNYSSELNVNALELDDSALYLCASSSPTSAGEQYFGPGTRLTVT.

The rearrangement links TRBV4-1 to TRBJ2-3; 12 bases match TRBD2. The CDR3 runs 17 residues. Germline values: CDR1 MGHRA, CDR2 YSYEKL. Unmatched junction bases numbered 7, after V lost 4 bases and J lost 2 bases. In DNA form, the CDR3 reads TGCGCCAGCAGCCTCGCCTCTAGCGGGGGGGCCACAGATACGCAGTATTTT. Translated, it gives CASSLASSGGATDTQYF.

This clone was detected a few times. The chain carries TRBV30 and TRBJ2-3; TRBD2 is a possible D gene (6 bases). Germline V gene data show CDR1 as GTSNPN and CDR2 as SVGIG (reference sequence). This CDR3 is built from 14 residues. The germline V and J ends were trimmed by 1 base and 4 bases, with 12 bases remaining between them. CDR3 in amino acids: CAWSAPGLPDTQYF. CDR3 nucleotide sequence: TGTGCCTGGAGTGCTCCGGGACTCCCAGATACGCAGTATTTT.

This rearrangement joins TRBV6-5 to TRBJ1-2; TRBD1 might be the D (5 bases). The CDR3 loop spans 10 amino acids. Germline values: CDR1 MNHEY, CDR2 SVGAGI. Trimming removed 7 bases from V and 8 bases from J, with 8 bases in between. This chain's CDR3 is CASTPGGYTF. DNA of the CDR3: TGTGCCAGCACCCCAGGGGGCTACACCTTC.

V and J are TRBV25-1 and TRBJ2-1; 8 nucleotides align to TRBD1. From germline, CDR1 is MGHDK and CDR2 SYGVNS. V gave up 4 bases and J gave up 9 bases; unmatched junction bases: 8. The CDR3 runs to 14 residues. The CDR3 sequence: CASSGGQGPGEQFF. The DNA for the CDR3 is TGTGCCAGCAGTGGAGGACAGGGACCTGGTGAGCAGTTCTTC.

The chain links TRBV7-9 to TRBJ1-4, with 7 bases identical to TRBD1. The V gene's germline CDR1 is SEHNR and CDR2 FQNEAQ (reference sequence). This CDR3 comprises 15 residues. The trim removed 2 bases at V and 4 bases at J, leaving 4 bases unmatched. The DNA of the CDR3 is TGTGCCAGCAGCTTAAAGGACAGGTTTAATGAAAAACTGTTTTTT. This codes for CASSLKDRFNEKLFF.

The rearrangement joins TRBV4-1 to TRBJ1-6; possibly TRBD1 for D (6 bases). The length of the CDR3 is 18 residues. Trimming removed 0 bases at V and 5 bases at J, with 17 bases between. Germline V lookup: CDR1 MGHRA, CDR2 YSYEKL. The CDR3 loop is CASSQERQARGDNSPLHF. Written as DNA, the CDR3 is TGCGCCAGCAGCCAAGAACGACAGGCCCGGGGTGATAATTCACCCCTCCACTTT.

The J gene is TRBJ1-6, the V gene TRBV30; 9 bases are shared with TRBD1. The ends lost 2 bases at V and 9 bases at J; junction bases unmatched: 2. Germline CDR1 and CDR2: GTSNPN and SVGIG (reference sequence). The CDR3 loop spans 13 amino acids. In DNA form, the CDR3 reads TGTGCCTGGAGTCCGACAGGGGGTTCACCCCTCCACTTT. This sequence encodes CAWSPTGGSPLHF.

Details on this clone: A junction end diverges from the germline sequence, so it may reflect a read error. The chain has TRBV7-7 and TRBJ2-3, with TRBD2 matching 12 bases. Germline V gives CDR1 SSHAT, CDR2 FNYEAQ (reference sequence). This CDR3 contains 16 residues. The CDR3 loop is CASSPGLAGSTDTQYF. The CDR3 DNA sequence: TGTGCTAGCAGCCCCGGACTAGCGGGGAGCACAGATACGCAGTATTTT.

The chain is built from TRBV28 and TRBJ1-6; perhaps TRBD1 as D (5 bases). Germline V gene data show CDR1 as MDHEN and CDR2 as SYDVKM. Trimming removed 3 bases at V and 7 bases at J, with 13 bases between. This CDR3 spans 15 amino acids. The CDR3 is CASSFWAGLNSPLHF. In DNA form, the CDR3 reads TGTGCCAGCAGTTTTTGGGCAGGGCTCAATTCACCCCTCCACTTT.

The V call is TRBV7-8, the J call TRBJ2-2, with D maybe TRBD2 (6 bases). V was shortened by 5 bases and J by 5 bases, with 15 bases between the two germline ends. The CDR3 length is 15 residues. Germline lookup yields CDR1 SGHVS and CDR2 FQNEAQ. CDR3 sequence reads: CASSARGLETGELFF. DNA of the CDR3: TGTGCCAGCAGCGCGAGGGGACTTGAGACCGGGGAGCTGTTTTTT.

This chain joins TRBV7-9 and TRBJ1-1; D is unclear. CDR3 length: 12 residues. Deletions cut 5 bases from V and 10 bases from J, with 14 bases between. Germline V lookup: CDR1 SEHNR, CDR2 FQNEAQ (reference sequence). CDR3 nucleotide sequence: TGTGCCAGCAGCCCCTCCTTGTCCGGAGCTTTCTTT. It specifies CASSPSLSGAFF.

The CDR3 DNA reads as TGTGCCAGCTCCCCGGGACAAGATAATTCACCCCTCCACTTT. Protein product: CASSPGQDNSPLHF. J is TRBJ1-6 and V is TRBV18; maybe TRBD1 (6 bases). The CDR3 totals 14 residues. Germline CDR1 reads KGHSH; CDR2 reads LQKENI. V was trimmed by 6 bases and J by 5 bases, leaving 11 bases between them.

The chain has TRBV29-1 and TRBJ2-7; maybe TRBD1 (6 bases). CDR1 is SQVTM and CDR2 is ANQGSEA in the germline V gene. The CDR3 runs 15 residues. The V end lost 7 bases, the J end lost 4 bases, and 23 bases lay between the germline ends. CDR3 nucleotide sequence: TGCAGCGCCGCGGTGACAGGAGAGGATATATACGAGCAGTACTTC. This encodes CSAAVTGEDIYEQYF.

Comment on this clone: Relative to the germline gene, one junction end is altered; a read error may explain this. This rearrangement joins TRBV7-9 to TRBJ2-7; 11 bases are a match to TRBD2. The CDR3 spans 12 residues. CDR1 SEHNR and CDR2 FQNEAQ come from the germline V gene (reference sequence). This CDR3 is CASSLLAGGPDF. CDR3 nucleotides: TGTGCCAGCAGCTTGCTAGCGGGGGGCCCAGACTTC.

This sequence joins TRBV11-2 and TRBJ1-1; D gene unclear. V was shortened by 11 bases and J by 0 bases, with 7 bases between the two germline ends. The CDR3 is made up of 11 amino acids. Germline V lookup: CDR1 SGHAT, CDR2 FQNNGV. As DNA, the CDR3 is TGTGCCGCGGGGATGAACACTGAAGCTTTCTTT. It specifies CAAGMNTEAFF.

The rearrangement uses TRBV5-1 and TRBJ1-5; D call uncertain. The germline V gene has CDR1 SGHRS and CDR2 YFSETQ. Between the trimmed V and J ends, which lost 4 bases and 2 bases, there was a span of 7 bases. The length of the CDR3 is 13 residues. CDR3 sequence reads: CASSLRGNQPQHF. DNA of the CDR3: TGCGCCAGCAGCCTAAGGGGCAATCAGCCCCAGCATTTT. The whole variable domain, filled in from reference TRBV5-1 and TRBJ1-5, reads KAGVTQTPRYLIKTRGQQVTLSCSPISGHRSVSWYQQTPGQGLQFLFEYFSETQRNKGNFPGRFSGRQFSNSRSEMNVSTLELGDSALYLCASSLRGNQPQHFGDGTRLSIL.

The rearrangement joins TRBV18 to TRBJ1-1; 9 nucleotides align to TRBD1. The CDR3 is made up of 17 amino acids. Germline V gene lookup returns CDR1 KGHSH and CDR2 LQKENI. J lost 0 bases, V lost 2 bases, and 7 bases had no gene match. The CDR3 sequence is CASSPKRDRVMNTEAFF. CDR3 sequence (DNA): TGTGCCAGCTCACCAAAACGGGACAGGGTCATGAACACTGAAGCTTTCTTT.